The 22 T cell receptor beta chains below were found in one sample sequenced in a study of cytotoxic CD8 clonotypes in ibrutinib-treated CLL. The table came from immunoSEQ multiplex PCR; TCRdb's copy has only in-frame clones and leaves some out. The profile covers about 130,000 clones, with roughly 76% appearing a single time and about 5% taken by the ten largest. The sample in question was PBMCs, obtained after 24 months of ibrutinib treatment. The receptors stem from a human donor with chronic lymphocytic leukemia.

This chain joins TRBV12-2 and TRBJ2-6; the D call TRBD1 from the table was never checked on the DNA. TRBV12-2 constitutes a pseudogene. The CDR3 sequence is 16 residues long. In DNA form, the CDR3 reads TGTGCAAGTCGCGAATCACCACAAAGTCGGGCCAACGTCCTGACTTTC. The encoded protein is CASRESPQSRANVLTF.

Here the CDR3 DNA reads TGTGCCAGCAGCCCCCGACAGGGGACCCAAGAGACCCAGTACTTC. It is translated as CASSPRQGTQETQYF. The V call is TRBV7-2, the J call TRBJ2-5, with 8 bases aligning to TRBD1. CDR3 length: 15 amino acids. J was trimmed by 1 base and V by 5 bases; bases with no gene match: 6. Germline CDR1 reads SGHTA; CDR2 reads FQGNSA. The whole variable domain, remainder taken from reference TRBV7-2 and TRBJ2-5, is GAGVSQSPSNKVTEKGKDVELRCDPISGHTALYWYRQSLGQGLEFLIYFQGNSAPDKSGLPSDRFSAERTGGSVSTLTIQRTQQEDSAVYLCASSPRQGTQETQYFGPGTRLLVL.

This clone came up a few times. The rearrangement uses TRBV6-1 and TRBJ1-1, with no clear D. This CDR3 region has 14 residues. Germline V lookup: CDR1 MNHNS, CDR2 SASEGT. V dropped 8 bases and J dropped 2 bases, with 15 bases sitting between them. CDR3 in DNA: TGTGCCAGCCGGTGGGATTGGCTCAACACTGAAGCTTTCTTT. Its protein product is CASRWDWLNTEAFF.

The gene calls are TRBV4-2 and TRBJ1-1; a possible D gene is TRBD1 (6 bases). V dropped 3 bases and J dropped 2 bases, with 13 bases sitting between them. CDR3 size: 15 residues. CDR1 and CDR2 (germline): LGHNA, YNFKEQ. CDR3 region: CASSQATGPNTEAFF. As DNA, the CDR3 is TGTGCCAGCAGCCAGGCGACAGGACCCAACACTGAAGCTTTCTTT.

J is TRBJ2-1 and V is TRBV6-5; 11 nucleotides line up with TRBD2. V gave up 2 bases and J gave up 13 bases; unmatched junction bases: 4. The CDR3 spans 13 residues. Germline V gene data show CDR1 as MNHEY and CDR2 as SVGAGI. CDR3 sequence reads: CASSYQTSGSQFF. CDR3 in DNA: TGTGCCAGCAGTTACCAAACTAGCGGGAGCCAGTTCTTC.

V is TRBV5-1 and J is TRBJ1-4; 12 positions match TRBD1. Germline V CDR1 and CDR2: SGHRS, YFSETQ. V shed 1 base, J shed 4 bases, and the junction held 8 bases outside the gene matches. The CDR3 is made up of 18 amino acids. The CDR3 reads CASSLRGQGAFGNEKLFF. CDR3 DNA sequence: TGCGCCAGCAGCTTGCGGGGACAGGGGGCGTTCGGTAATGAAAAACTGTTTTTT.

DNA for the CDR3: TGTGCCAGCTCACCAGGGGCTGAAGCTTTCTTT. This translates into CASSPGAEAFF. The chain uses TRBV18 and TRBJ1-1, with no clear D. The germline CDR1 and CDR2 sequences are KGHSH and LQKENI. Trimming cost V 2 bases and J 6 bases, with 4 bases left between them. The CDR3 runs to 11 residues. The full variable domain, its missing parts supplied by reference TRBV18 and TRBJ1-1, is NAGVMQNPRHLVRRRGQEARLRCSPMKGHSHVYWYRQLPEEGLKFMVYLQKENIIDESGMPKERFSAEFPKEGPSILRIQQVVRGDSAAYFCASSPGAEAFFGQGTRLTVV.

This clone occurred once. The chain has TRBV4-1 and TRBJ2-7; D is possibly TRBD2 (5 bases). Germline CDR1 is MGHRA and CDR2 is YSYEKL. Trimming left V 0 bases short and J 4 bases short, with 13 bases between. The CDR3 is 15 residues long. The CDR3 protein is CASSQDPAGFYEQYF. The CDR3 DNA reads TGCGCCAGCAGCCAAGACCCCGCGGGTTTTTACGAGCAGTACTTC.

This rearrangement joins TRBV5-5 to TRBJ2-1, with a tentative D call TRBD2 (7 bases). The CDR3 length is 14 residues. V was clipped by 4 bases and J by 7 bases, with 15 bases between them. Germline loops: CDR1 SGHKS, CDR2 YYEKEE (reference sequence). The CDR3 reads CASSRRGAGNEQFF. The CDR3 nucleotides read TGTGCCAGCAGCCGACGGGGGGCCGGGAATGAGCAGTTCTTC.

The V call is TRBV5-4, the J call TRBJ2-3; D possibly corresponds to TRBD1 (6 bases). Germline V gene lookup returns CDR1 SGHNT and CDR2 YYREEE (reference sequence). Trimming removed 4 bases at V and 6 bases at J, with 18 bases between. The CDR3 has 15 residues. The CDR3 region is CASSPGWGPADTQYF. The CDR3 DNA sequence: TGTGCCAGCAGCCCAGGATGGGGGCCCGCGGATACGCAGTATTTT.

V usage is TRBV6-6 and J usage is TRBJ1-4; D perhaps matches TRBD1 (5 bases). The CDR3 runs 15 residues. V lost 2 bases, J lost 8 bases, and 15 bases lay in between. Per germline, CDR1 MNHNY and CDR2 SVGAGI (reference sequence). The CDR3 sequence is CASSYPGTGQEKLFF. The CDR3 DNA reads TGTGCCAGCAGTTACCCGGGGACTGGGCAGGAAAAACTGTTTTTT.

The chain combines TRBV27 with TRBJ1-2; D not resolved. V shed 5 bases and J shed 5 bases, with 9 bases lying between them. The length of the CDR3 is 12 residues. Germline-derived CDR1 and CDR2 are MNHEY and SMNVEV (reference sequence). The CDR3 region has the DNA TGTGCCAGCAGTCCCGGACGATATGGCTACACCTTC. As protein: CASSPGRYGYTF.

The gene calls are TRBV10-3 and TRBJ2-5; D is possibly TRBD1 or TRBD2 (5 bases each). Trimming took off 6 bases at V and 0 bases at J, with 14 bases between the two ends. This CDR3 has 15 amino acids. Germline-derived CDR1 and CDR2 are ENHRY and SYGVKD. CDR3 sequence reads: CAIRPGRRYQETQYF. For the CDR3, the DNA is TGTGCCATCAGGCCGGGACGGCGGTACCAAGAGACCCAGTACTTC.

The chain joins TRBV21-1 to TRBJ1-5. TRBV21-1 is a listed pseudogene. The CDR3 spans 19 residues. DNA for the CDR3: TGTGCCAGCAGCAAAGCGCTTTTAGGAAGGACCCGTAGCAATCAGCCCCAGCATTTT. This sequence encodes CASSKALLGRTRSNQPQHF.

The chain is built from TRBV5-1 and TRBJ2-1, with TRBD1 matching over 7 bases. V lost 7 bases to trimming and J lost 6 bases; unmatched junction nucleotides: 10. CDR1 and CDR2 (germline): SGHRS, YFSETQ. This CDR3 region has 14 residues. The CDR3 nucleotides are TGCGCCAGCGCAAACAGGGGCCCCGGCAATGAGCAGTTCTTC. This sequence encodes CASANRGPGNEQFF.

V and J are TRBV7-2 and TRBJ2-1, with 7 bases matching TRBD1. The ends lost 0 bases at V and 2 bases at J; junction bases unmatched: 1. The germline V gene has CDR1 SGHTA and CDR2 FQGNSA. The CDR3 runs to 15 residues. The CDR3 DNA reads as TGTGCCAGCAGCTTAGCCGGGACAGCCTACAATGAGCAGTTCTTC. It yields the protein CASSLAGTAYNEQFF.

This chain links TRBV1 with TRBJ1-6. TRBV1 is classified as a pseudogene. The CDR3 loop spans 16 amino acids. CDR3 region: CTSSQADRCGNSPLHF. CDR3 DNA sequence: TGCACCAGCAGCCAAGCCGACAGATGCGGGAATTCACCCCTCCACTTT.

The chain employs TRBV7-2 and TRBJ2-7; maybe TRBD1 (7 bases). In germline, CDR1 is SGHTA, CDR2 FQGNSA. The CDR3 extends over 13 amino acids. Trimming cost V 6 bases and J 4 bases, with 13 bases left between them. CDR3 DNA: TGTGCCAGCAGGCGGGGACAGCTATACGAGCAGTACTTC. Amino acid sequence: CASRRGQLYEQYF.

Comment on this clone: The germline gene is not matched at one end of the junction; a read error may be the cause. The chain uses TRBV28 and TRBJ2-1, with 7 nucleotides matching TRBD2. CDR3 length: 12 residues. Per the germline V gene, CDR1 is MDHEN and CDR2 is SYDVKM. In nucleotides, the CDR3 is TGTGCCAGCAGTTATCTGGGGCGGGGGTCAGTCTTC. It specifies CASSYLGRGSVF.

The chain joins TRBV4-3 to TRBJ1-2; D gene unclear. V lost 0 bases, J lost 2 bases, and 4 bases lay in between. Germline assignment: CDR1 LGHNA and CDR2 YSLEER. The CDR3 consists of 13 residues. CDR3 coding DNA: TGCGCCAGCAGCCAAGATCGGAACTATGGCTACACCTTC. It is translated as CASSQDRNYGYTF.

J is TRBJ2-5 and V is TRBV10-3, with 11 positions matching TRBD2. CDR1 ENHRY and CDR2 SYGVKD come from the germline V gene. CDR3 length equals 16 residues. V dropped 2 bases and J dropped 1; count of bases not matched to a gene: 3. CDR3 bases: TGTGCCATCAGTGAGGGACTAGCGGGCGTCCAAGAGACCCAGTACTTC. The encoded protein is CAISEGLAGVQETQYF.

The chain links TRBV5-6 to TRBJ2-7, with a tentative D call TRBD1 (7 bases). The germline V gene encodes CDR1 SGHDT and CDR2 YYEEEE. The CDR3 consists of 14 residues. V was shortened by 3 bases and J by 0 bases, with 10 bases between the two germline ends. CDR3 sequence reads: CASSWGDSSYEQYF. CDR3 nucleotide sequence: TGTGCCAGCAGCTGGGGGGACAGCTCCTACGAGCAGTACTTC.